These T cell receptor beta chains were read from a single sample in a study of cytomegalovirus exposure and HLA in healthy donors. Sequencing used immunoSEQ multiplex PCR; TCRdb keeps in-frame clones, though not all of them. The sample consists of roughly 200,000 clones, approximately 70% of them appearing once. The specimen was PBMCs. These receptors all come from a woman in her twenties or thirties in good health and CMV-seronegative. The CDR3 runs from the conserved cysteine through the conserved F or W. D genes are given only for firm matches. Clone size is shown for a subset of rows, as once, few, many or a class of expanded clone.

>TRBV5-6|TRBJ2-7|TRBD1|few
CASSLGAGQGATYEQYF
TGTGCCAGCAGCTTGGGGGCTGGACAGGGGGCCACCTACGAGCAGTACTTC
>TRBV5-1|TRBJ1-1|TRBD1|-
CASSLVFGTGGKDTEAFF
TGCGCCAGCAGCTTGGTGTTCGGGACAGGGGGCAAGGACACTGAAGCTTTCTTT
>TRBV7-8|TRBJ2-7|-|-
CASSLSSRGSYEQYF
TGTGCCAGCAGCTTAAGCTCCCGGGGCTCCTACGAGCAGTACTTC
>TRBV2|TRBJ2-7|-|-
CASRRTFLIYEQYF
TGTGCCAGCAGAAGGACTTTCCTGATCTACGAGCAGTACTTC
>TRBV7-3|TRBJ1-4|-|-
CASSLDSSPSGVEERLFF
TGTGCCAGCAGCCTAGATTCTAGCCCTTCAGGAGTCGAGGAAAGACTGTTTTTT
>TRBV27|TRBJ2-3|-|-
CASSPRTSFMAQYF
TGTGCCAGCAGCCCTCGGACATCATTCATGGCACAGTATTTT
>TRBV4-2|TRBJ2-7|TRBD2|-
CASSQNGLAAFYEQYF
TGTGCCAGCAGCCAGAATGGACTAGCGGCCTTCTACGAGCAGTACTTC
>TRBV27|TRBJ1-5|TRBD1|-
CASTPGQQNQPQHF
TGTGCCAGCACCCCGGGACAGCAAAATCAGCCCCAGCATTTT
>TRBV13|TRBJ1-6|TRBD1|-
CASSLGEPGQGDSPLHF
TGTGCCAGCAGCTTAGGGGAACCCGGACAGGGGGATTCACCCCTCCACTTT
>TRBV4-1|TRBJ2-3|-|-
CASSQVSGGAGTQYF
TGCGCCAGCAGCCAAGTGTCAGGAGGGGCTGGTACGCAATATTTT
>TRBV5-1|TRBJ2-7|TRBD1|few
CASSLRQGAGEQYF
TGCGCCAGCAGCTTGAGACAGGGCGCCGGCGAGCAGTACTTC
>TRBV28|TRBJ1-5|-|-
CASTWSYQPQHF
TGTGCCAGCACGTGGAGTTATCAGCCCCAGCATTTT
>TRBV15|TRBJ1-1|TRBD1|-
CATSRAQGGAFF
TGTGCCACCAGCAGAGCACAGGGGGGAGCTTTCTTT
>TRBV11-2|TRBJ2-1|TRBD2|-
CASRPLAGGVYNEQFF
TGTGCCAGCAGACCCCTAGCGGGAGGGGTTTACAATGAGCAGTTCTTC
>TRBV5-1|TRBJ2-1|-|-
CASSQLGQSTYNEQFF
TGCGCCAGCAGCCAACTAGGACAGAGTACCTACAATGAGCAGTTCTTC
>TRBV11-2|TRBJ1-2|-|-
CASSLGGRDYGYTF
TGTGCCAGCAGCTTAGGGGGGCGAGACTATGGCTACACCTTC
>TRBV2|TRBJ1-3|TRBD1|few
CASIKDRGGGNTIYF
TGTGCCAGCATTAAGGACAGGGGAGGTGGAAACACCATATATTTT
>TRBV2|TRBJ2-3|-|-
CASKREADTQYF
TGTGCCAGCAAACGGGAAGCAGATACGCAGTATTTT
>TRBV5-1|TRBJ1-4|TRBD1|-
CASRTTGATEKLFF
TGCGCCAGCAGAACGACAGGGGCGACTGAAAAACTGTTTTTT
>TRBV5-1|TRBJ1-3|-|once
CASSLDGRRAEGTIYF
TGCGCCAGCAGCTTGGATGGGAGAAGGGCTGAAGGCACCATATATTTT